These 25 T cell receptor beta chains originate from one sample sequenced in a study of T cells in localized non-small cell lung cancer. The table came from immunoSEQ multiplex PCR; TCRdb's copy has only in-frame clones and leaves some out. The table shows roughly 30,000 clones, with 75% to 95% occurring only once. Source: peripheral blood, taken before any cancer treatment. The source is a female donor over 55 with stage I lung adenocarcinoma.

CDR3 sequence reads: CASSPQRRDGYTF. CDR3 sequence (DNA): TGTGCCAGCTCACCACAGAGGAGAGATGGCTACACCTTC. This chain links TRBV18 with TRBJ1-2; no reliable D call. Per germline, CDR1 KGHSH and CDR2 LQKENI. The CDR3 is 13 residues long. V lost 1 base, J lost 6 bases, and 9 bases lay in between.

The genes are TRBV7-9 and TRBJ2-2, with a possible D match to TRBD1 (5 bases). Trimming stripped 2 bases from V and 6 bases from J, with 13 bases between. Germline V lookup: CDR1 SEHNR, CDR2 FQNEAQ (reference sequence). The CDR3 extends over 15 amino acids. CDR3 DNA: TGTGCCAGCAGCTTACGACAGCCCACCCCCGGGGAGCTGTTTTTT. Amino acids: CASSLRQPTPGELFF.

The V and J genes are TRBV5-8 and TRBJ2-3; 7 nucleotides agree with TRBD1. Germline CDR1 reads SGHTS; CDR2 reads YDEGEE. The CDR3 has 16 amino acids. The ends lost 1 base at V and 0 bases at J; junction bases unmatched: 5. For the CDR3, the DNA is TGTGCCAGCAGCTTGCCGGGACAGCCTAGCACAGATACGCAGTATTTT. It translates to CASSLPGQPSTDTQYF. The entire variable domain, with the rest obtained from reference TRBV5-8 and TRBJ2-3, is as follows: EAGVTQSPTHLIKTRGQQATLRCSPISGHTSVYWYQQALGLGLQFLLWYDEGEERNRGNFPPRFSGRQFPNYSSELNVNALELEDSALYLCASSLPGQPSTDTQYFGPGTRLTVL.

This clone was counted between two and nine times. The rearrangement links TRBV4-1 to TRBJ2-7; a possible D gene is TRBD2 (7 bases). The CDR3 spans 13 residues. V dropped 4 bases and J dropped 4 bases, with 11 bases sitting between them. CDR1 is MGHRA, CDR2 YSYEKL, per germline. CDR3 amino acids: CASSPGGQYEQYF. The CDR3 DNA sequence: TGCGCCAGCAGCCCGGGGGGCCAATACGAGCAGTACTTC.

This chain connects TRBV11-2 to TRBJ2-1, with 10 bases that match TRBD1. This CDR3 spans 19 amino acids. CDR1 and CDR2 from the germline V gene are SGHAT and FQNNGV. The junction had 17 bases not matched to a gene; V was cut back by 2 bases and J by 7 bases. CDR3 sequence reads: CASSLLKVSDRGRVNEQFF. The CDR3 region has the DNA TGTGCCAGCAGCTTACTAAAGGTGAGTGACAGGGGGCGGGTAAATGAGCAGTTCTTC.

For the CDR3, the DNA is TGCGCCAGCAGCCCTGGAGGGTCGACAGGGGATACGCAGTATTTT. As protein: CASSPGGSTGDTQYF. The gene calls are TRBV5-1 and TRBJ2-3; D might be TRBD1 (7 bases). Germline CDR1 and CDR2: SGHRS and YFSETQ. This CDR3 spans 15 amino acids. Trimming took off 4 bases at V and 6 bases at J, with 18 bases between the two ends.

CDR3 residues: CASSGQGRREKLFF. The CDR3 DNA is TGTGCCAGCAGCGGTCAGGGGAGGAGGGAAAAACTGTTTTTT. The rearrangement links TRBV9 to TRBJ1-4; tentatively, D is TRBD1 (6 bases). Trimming shortened V by 3 bases and J by 8 bases, and 14 bases separated the two germline ends. This CDR3 has 14 residues. The germline gives CDR1 SGDLS, CDR2 YYNGEE.

The chain carries TRBV6-5 and TRBJ1-2, with D unresolved. The germline gives CDR1 MNHEY, CDR2 SVGAGI. V was clipped by 6 bases and J by 4 bases, with 12 bases between them. This CDR3 has 13 residues. The CDR3 is CASRGAQAYGYTF. CDR3 coding DNA: TGTGCCAGCAGGGGAGCTCAAGCCTATGGCTACACCTTC.

In its sample, this clone was seen once. The same CDR3 arises from other DNA sequences in this sample as well. V gene TRBV5-4 combines with J gene TRBJ2-7, with D perhaps matching TRBD2 (7 bases). The CDR3 contains 14 residues. V was cut by 2 bases and J by 7 bases, with 16 bases left in between. The V gene's germline CDR1 is SGHNT and CDR2 YYREEE (reference sequence). This chain's CDR3 is CASSLWGGRREQYF. CDR3 bases: TGTGCCAGCAGCTTATGGGGGGGGCGGCGGGAGCAGTACTTC.

The J gene is TRBJ2-3, the V gene TRBV7-9, with TRBD2 matching 10 bases. Germline V gene sequence: CDR1 SEHNR, CDR2 FQNEAQ (reference sequence). The CDR3 has 19 amino acids. The ends lost 2 bases at V and 0 bases at J; junction bases unmatched: 11. This chain's CDR3 is CASSLPISGRDTSTDTQYF. CDR3 DNA: TGTGCCAGCAGCTTACCTATCAGCGGGAGGGACACTAGCACAGATACGCAGTATTTT.

The rearrangement links TRBV5-4 to TRBJ2-7; TRBD1 might be the D (5 bases). The CDR3 is 14 residues long. V dropped 1 base and J dropped 7 bases, with 15 bases sitting between them. Germline lookup yields CDR1 SGHNT and CDR2 YYREEE (reference sequence). For the CDR3, the DNA is TGTGCCAGCAGCTTGCCTCAGGGCTTTACAGAGCAGTACTTC. Translating it yields CASSLPQGFTEQYF.

The V gene is TRBV13, the J gene TRBJ2-3; TRBD1 is a possible D gene (6 bases). V gave up 0 bases and J gave up 9 bases, with 16 bases separating them. CDR1 and CDR2 (germline): PRHDT, FYEKMQ (reference sequence). The CDR3 covers 15 residues. DNA of the CDR3: TGTGCCAGCAGCTTAGGCCAGGGGACCGTTCGGACGCAGTATTTT. Its translation is CASSLGQGTVRTQYF.

V and J are TRBV29-1 and TRBJ2-5; maybe TRBD2 (6 bases). This CDR3 comprises 13 residues. V was cut by 4 bases and J by 1 base, with 10 bases left in between. Germline V lookup: CDR1 SQVTM, CDR2 ANQGSEA. The CDR3 sequence: CSVAISGQETQYF. In nucleotides, the CDR3 is TGCAGCGTTGCCATTAGCGGCCAAGAGACCCAGTACTTC.

The chain links TRBV18 to TRBJ2-7; 7 nucleotides align to TRBD2. The germline V gene has CDR1 KGHSH and CDR2 LQKENI. The CDR3 runs to 15 residues. V trimming: 4 bases; J trimming: 0 bases; junction bases outside the gene matches: 6. In DNA, the CDR3 is TGTGCCAGCTCACTAAACCGGGACTACTCCTACGAGCAGTACTTC. Amino acid sequence: CASSLNRDYSYEQYF.

CDR3 nucleotides: TGCGCCAGCAGTGATACGCCTCCCTACGAGCAGTACTTC. Its translation is CASSDTPPYEQYF. This chain links TRBV10-2 with TRBJ2-7, with D unclear. The CDR3 is made up of 13 amino acids. Germline values: CDR1 WSHSY, CDR2 SAAADI. Trimming removed 3 bases from V and 2 bases from J, with 8 bases in between.

This sequence joins TRBV5-1 and TRBJ2-5; 8 bases agree with TRBD1. The V gene end was trimmed by 5 bases and the J gene end by 4 bases; junction bases not matched to a gene: 4. This CDR3 has 13 amino acids. Looked up from germline, CDR1 is SGHRS and CDR2 is YFSETQ. The CDR3 DNA reads TGCGCCAGCAGGGGACAGGTGAGAGAGACCCAGTACTTC. The encoded protein is CASRGQVRETQYF.

The chain recombines TRBV7-7 with TRBJ2-2, with TRBD1 matching over 8 bases. The CDR3 has 14 amino acids. From germline, CDR1 is SSHAT and CDR2 FNYEAQ (reference sequence). Trimming cost V 5 bases and J 6 bases; bases outside gene matches: 5. The CDR3: CASSPNRGAGELFF. The CDR3 nucleotides are TGTGCCAGCAGCCCGAACAGGGGGGCCGGGGAGCTGTTTTTT.

This rearrangement joins TRBV14 to TRBJ2-1; perhaps D is TRBD1 or TRBD2 (5 bases each). Trimming cost V 8 bases and J 8 bases, with 19 bases left between them. CDR3 length: 14 amino acids. From germline, CDR1 is SGHDN and CDR2 FVKESK. Here the CDR3 reads CASGTRPRADEQFF. In DNA, the CDR3 is TGTGCCAGCGGGACCCGGCCGCGCGCGGATGAGCAGTTCTTC.

CDR3 DNA: TGTGCCAGCAGCTCCCAGGGTCTAGCTGGGGAGACCCAGTACTTC. This codes for CASSSQGLAGETQYF. The chain is built from TRBV5-6 and TRBJ2-5, with D perhaps matching TRBD1 or TRBD2 (5 bases each). The germline V and J ends were trimmed by 3 bases and 5 bases, with 17 bases remaining between them. Germline V gene sequence: CDR1 SGHDT, CDR2 YYEEEE. The CDR3 extends over 15 amino acids. Based on the CDR3 plus reference TRBV5-6 and TRBJ2-5, the full variable domain is DAGVTQSPTHLIKTRGQQVTLRCSPKSGHDTVSWYQQALGQGPQFIFQYYEEEERQRGNFPDRFSGHQFPNYSSELNVNALLLGDSALYLCASSSQGLAGETQYFGPGTRLLVL.

The chain joins TRBV2 to TRBJ2-5, with 8 bases identical to TRBD1. V lost 6 bases to trimming and J lost 5 bases; unmatched junction nucleotides: 8. CDR1 SNHLY and CDR2 FYNNEI come from the germline V gene. This CDR3 has 14 amino acids. For the CDR3, the DNA is TGTGCCAGCAGCTCAGGACAGGGTGGGGAGACCCAGTACTTC. Its protein product is CASSSGQGGETQYF. The variable domain in full, completed from reference TRBV2 and TRBJ2-5, reads EPEVTQTPSHQVTQMGQEVILRCVPISNHLYFYWYRQILGQKVEFLVSFYNNEISEKSEIFDDQFSVERPDGSNFTLKIRSTKLEDSAMYFCASSSGQGGETQYFGPGTRLLVL.

The rearrangement links TRBV6-1 to TRBJ2-5, with D unresolved. The CDR3 is made up of 13 amino acids. V was clipped by 5 bases and J by 5 bases, with 12 bases between them. CDR1 is MNHNS, CDR2 SASEGT, per germline. The CDR3 is CASSPDHWETQYF. The CDR3 bases are TGTGCCAGCAGTCCGGACCATTGGGAGACCCAGTACTTC.

In its sample, this clone was seen a few times. The V call is TRBV20-1, the J call TRBJ2-7; D gene uncertain. Trimming removed 3 bases at V and 2 bases at J, with 5 bases between. Looked up from germline, CDR1 is DFQATT and CDR2 is SNEGSKA (reference sequence). The CDR3 has 11 residues. The CDR3 sequence: CSASNTYEQYF. The CDR3, as DNA: TGCAGTGCTAGTAACACCTACGAGCAGTACTTC.

This chain joins TRBV11-1 and TRBJ1-1; D is possibly TRBD1 (5 bases). CDR1 and CDR2 from the germline V gene are SGHAT and FQDESV (reference sequence). Trimming took 5 bases from V and 0 from J, leaving 13 bases between them. The CDR3 length is 15 residues. The DNA of the CDR3 is TGTGCCAGCAGCCCGCGGACAACCCTGAACACTGAAGCTTTCTTT. Its translation: CASSPRTTLNTEAFF. The variable domain in full, completed from reference TRBV11-1 and TRBJ1-1, reads EAEVAQSPRYKITEKSQAVAFWCDPISGHATLYWYRQILGQGPELLVQFQDESVVDDSQLPKDRFSAERLKGVDSTLKIQPAELGDSAMYLCASSPRTTLNTEAFFGQGTRLTVV.

The chain couples TRBV4-1 to TRBJ2-7; possible D gene TRBD2, 6 bases. V was cut by 0 bases and J by 0 bases, with 9 bases left in between. Germline assignment: CDR1 MGHRA and CDR2 YSYEKL. This CDR3 is built from 15 residues. In DNA, the CDR3 is TGCGCCAGCAGCCAAGACCGCGGGAACTCCTACGAGCAGTACTTC. Protein sequence: CASSQDRGNSYEQYF.

This clone was observed a handful of times. The chain recombines TRBV2 with TRBJ1-2; D remains ambiguous. Trimming shortened V by 8 bases and J by 2 bases, and 12 bases separated the two germline ends. CDR1 and CDR2 from the germline V gene are SNHLY and FYNNEI. The CDR3 covers 13 residues. The chain's CDR3 is CASFDTENYGYTF. For the CDR3, the DNA is TGTGCCAGCTTCGATACAGAGAACTATGGCTACACCTTC.